These 31 T cell receptor beta chains were sequenced from one sample in a study of blood T cell repertoires in COVID-19. Sequencing used immunoSEQ multiplex PCR; TCRdb keeps in-frame clones, though not all of them. The profile shows a few hundred thousand clones, around 89% of them singletons. Specimen: peripheral blood. The receptors were gathered from a woman in her twenties or thirties who had recovered from COVID-19.

This rearrangement joins TRBV7-9 to TRBJ1-1; 8 nucleotides line up with TRBD1. This CDR3 has 15 amino acids. Losses at the gene ends were 5 bases for V and 5 bases for J; bases not matched to a gene: 10. The germline gives CDR1 SEHNR, CDR2 FQNEAQ (reference sequence). The CDR3 sequence: CASSLGTGGWTEAFF. The CDR3 DNA sequence: TGTGCCAGCAGCCTAGGGACAGGCGGGTGGACTGAAGCTTTCTTT.

The chain's CDR3 is CATRDGTGGEKLFF. In DNA, the CDR3 is TGTGCCACCCGTGACGGGACAGGGGGGGAAAAACTGTTTTTT. V usage is TRBV15 and J usage is TRBJ1-4; TRBD1 agrees at 11 bases. This CDR3 is built from 14 residues. Germline CDR1 LNHNV, CDR2 YYDKDF (reference sequence). J lost 8 bases, V lost 8 bases, and 7 bases had no gene match. Full variable domain (missing parts from reference TRBV15 and TRBJ1-4): DAMVIQNPRYQVTQFGKPVTLSCSQTLNHNVMYWYQQKSSQAPKLLFHYYDKDFNNEADTPDNFQSRRPNTSFCFLDIRSPGLGDTAMYLCATRDGTGGEKLFFGSGTQLSVL.

This clone appeared a single time. V and J are TRBV2 and TRBJ1-2; the D gene is possibly TRBD1 (5 bases). Looked up from germline, CDR1 is SNHLY and CDR2 is FYNNEI. The length of the CDR3 is 15 residues. V lost 9 bases and J 4 bases, leaving 21 bases between the germline ends. This CDR3 reads CASPPRRGLLYGYTF. CDR3 nucleotide sequence: TGTGCCAGTCCCCCTCGAAGGGGATTACTCTATGGCTACACCTTC.

V is TRBV4-3 and J is TRBJ2-5, with a weak D call TRBD1 (6 bases). Between the trimmed V and J ends, which lost 1 base and 4 bases, there was a span of 13 bases. Germline loops: CDR1 LGHNA, CDR2 YSLEER. CDR3 length: 15 amino acids. In DNA, the CDR3 is TGCGCCAGCAGCCAAGGTCAGGGGACGGCAGAGACCCAGTACTTC. Translated, it gives CASSQGQGTAETQYF.

This chain links TRBV9 with TRBJ1-3; the D gene is possibly TRBD1 (5 bases). This CDR3 contains 14 residues. Trimming cost V 0 bases and J 7 bases, with 11 bases left between them. Germline lookup yields CDR1 SGDLS and CDR2 YYNGEE. CDR3 amino acids: CASSVARGGNTIYF. The CDR3 nucleotides read TGTGCCAGCAGCGTAGCTCGGGGGGGGAACACCATATATTTT. Together with reference TRBV9 and TRBJ1-3, the CDR3 gives the full variable domain: DSGVTQTPKHLITATGQRVTLRCSPRSGDLSVYWYQQSLDQGLQFLIQYYNGEERAKGNILERFSAQQFPDLHSELNLSSLELGDSALYFCASSVARGGNTIYFGEGSWLTVV.

The chain combines TRBV7-8 with TRBJ1-2, with D tentatively TRBD1 (5 bases). V shed 5 bases and J shed 8 bases, with 18 bases lying between them. This CDR3 has 14 residues. The germline V gene encodes CDR1 SGHVS and CDR2 FQNEAQ. CDR3 residues: CASSLAGGVNGYTF. The CDR3 bases are TGTGCCAGCAGCCTTGCTGGGGGGGTGAACGGCTACACCTTC.

The chain has TRBV6-6 and TRBJ1-1; no definite D call. There are 13 residues in the CDR3. CDR1 and CDR2 from the germline V gene are MNHNY and SVGAGI (reference sequence). Trimming took off 4 bases at V and 6 bases at J, with 12 bases between the two ends. CDR3 nucleotides: TGTGCCAGCAGTTCCTCTCGGGGTTCTGAAGCTTTCTTT. Its translation is CASSSSRGSEAFF.

The J gene is TRBJ2-2, the V gene TRBV5-1; 8 bases are a match to TRBD1. The CDR3 spans 14 residues. Trimming took 7 bases from V and 1 from J; bases not matched to a gene: 3. Germline CDR1 is SGHRS and CDR2 is YFSETQ. CDR3 DNA: TGCGCCAGCTCCGGACAGGGGAACACCGGGGAGCTGTTTTTT. It codes for CASSGQGNTGELFF.

V gene TRBV5-5 combines with J gene TRBJ2-7; the D is unclear. The CDR3 spans 13 residues. The V gene's germline CDR1 is SGHKS and CDR2 YYEKEE (reference sequence). Trimming took 1 base from V and 3 from J, leaving 8 bases between them. CDR3 DNA: TGTGCCAGCAGCTTGTACCTAGACTACGAGCAGTACTTC. Translating gives CASSLYLDYEQYF.

This clone was recorded a few times. The J gene is TRBJ2-2, the V gene TRBV28; the match to TRBD1 covers 11 bases. Germline values: CDR1 MDHEN, CDR2 SYDVKM. There are 14 residues in the CDR3. Trimming removed 8 bases from V and 7 bases from J; junction bases left unmatched: 6. The CDR3 sequence is CASEDRGPVGELFF. DNA for the CDR3: TGTGCCAGCGAGGACAGGGGGCCTGTCGGGGAGCTGTTTTTT.

The chain uses TRBV19 and TRBJ1-1; D is unclear. Germline CDR1 reads LNHDA; CDR2 reads SQIVND (reference sequence). The CDR3 extends over 13 amino acids. Trimming removed 5 bases from V and 0 bases from J, with 7 bases in between. The CDR3 DNA sequence: TGTGCCAGTAGTGTTATTATGAACACTGAAGCTTTCTTT. Its translation: CASSVIMNTEAFF.

The V call is TRBV27, the J call TRBJ2-7; weak D call: TRBD1 (5 bases). The germline V gene encodes CDR1 MNHEY and CDR2 SMNVEV (reference sequence). V shed 1 base and J shed 3 bases, with 16 bases lying between them. The CDR3 is 16 residues long. CDR3 in DNA: TGTGCCAGCAGTTTATATGGGCAGGGTAGGATCTACGAGCAGTACTTC. Protein product: CASSLYGQGRIYEQYF.

The chain is built from TRBV18 and TRBJ2-7; TRBD1 matches 9 bases. Losses at the gene ends were 3 bases for V and 4 bases for J; bases not matched to a gene: 7. Germline CDR1 KGHSH, CDR2 LQKENI. The CDR3 contains 15 residues. Here the CDR3 DNA reads TGTGCCAGCTCACCTCCGGGACAGGGAACTTACGAGCAGTACTTC. The encoded protein is CASSPPGQGTYEQYF.

This chain uses TRBV7-8 with TRBJ2-1; no definite D call. Trimming stripped 1 base from V and 0 bases from J, with 10 bases between. Germline assignment: CDR1 SGHVS and CDR2 FQNEAQ. This CDR3 region has 16 residues. The CDR3 bases are TGTGCCAGCAGCTTAGGAGGCCGAAACTCCTACAATGAGCAGTTCTTC. This codes for CASSLGGRNSYNEQFF.

This chain connects TRBV19 to TRBJ2-7; 9 bases match TRBD2. Losses at the gene ends were 6 bases for V and 0 bases for J; bases not matched to a gene: 6. Germline CDR1 LNHDA, CDR2 SQIVND (reference sequence). The length of the CDR3 is 15 residues. The CDR3 reads CASSRLAGFSYEQYF. The CDR3 coding sequence is TGTGCCAGTAGCCGGCTAGCGGGATTCTCCTACGAGCAGTACTTC.

The V and J genes are TRBV6-2 or TRBV6-3 and TRBJ1-1; 9 nucleotides match TRBD1. V was pared by 2 bases and J by 5 bases, with 6 bases of the junction left unmatched. This CDR3 region has 15 residues. The germline gives CDR1 MNHEY, CDR2 SVGEGT. In DNA, the CDR3 is TGTGCCAGCAGTTACCAGGACAGGGGCGTTACTGAAGCTTTCTTT. This encodes CASSYQDRGVTEAFF.

This clone was seen a few times. The chain carries TRBV6-9 and TRBJ1-6, with D unresolved. CDR3 size: 11 residues. Germline V gives CDR1 MNHGY, CDR2 SVAAGI. V dropped 11 bases and J dropped 10 bases, with 12 bases sitting between them. CDR3: CAVPDSSPLHF. CDR3 sequence (DNA): TGTGCCGTACCGGACTCCTCACCCCTCCACTTT.

About this clone itself: This CDR3 is also generated by other DNA sequences in the sample. The chain joins TRBV7-2 to TRBJ2-4, with 9 bases fitting TRBD1. The junction had 3 bases not matched to a gene; V was cut back by 3 bases and J by 0 bases. The CDR3 runs 16 residues. Germline V gives CDR1 SGHTA, CDR2 FQGNSA. CDR3 sequence reads: CASSLGQGLAKNIQYF. Here the CDR3 DNA reads TGTGCCAGCAGCTTGGGACAGGGCTTAGCCAAAAACATTCAGTACTTC. The full variable domain, rest sourced from reference TRBV7-2 and TRBJ2-4, is GAGVSQSPSNKVTEKGKDVELRCDPISGHTALYWYRQSLGQGLEFLIYFQGNSAPDKSGLPSDRFSAERTGGSVSTLTIQRTQQEDSAVYLCASSLGQGLAKNIQYFGAGTRLSVL.

The V call is TRBV7-9, the J call TRBJ2-3; TRBD1 matches at 8 bases. The ends lost 5 bases at V and 5 bases at J; junction bases unmatched: 12. The CDR3 loop spans 16 amino acids. Germline V CDR1 and CDR2: SEHNR, FQNEAQ (reference sequence). The CDR3 DNA reads as TGTGCCAGCAGCCCGTGGGATGGACAGGGAGGAGATACGCAGTATTTT. Translation gives CASSPWDGQGGDTQYF.

This rearrangement joins TRBV7-2 to TRBJ2-1; TRBD1 agrees at 12 bases. The J segment lost 4 bases and the V segment lost 5 bases, leaving 6 bases of the junction unmatched. CDR1 and CDR2 from the germline V gene are SGHTA and FQGNSA. The CDR3 has 16 residues. The CDR3 sequence: CASSAPGQGAYNEQFF. DNA of the CDR3: TGTGCCAGCAGCGCCCCGGGACAGGGGGCGTACAATGAGCAGTTCTTC.

The chain uses TRBV6-5 and TRBJ2-7, with TRBD2 matching over 9 bases. V shed 4 bases and J 2 bases; nucleotides not matched to a gene: 9. This CDR3 spans 16 amino acids. CDR1 and CDR2 from the germline V gene are MNHEY and SVGAGI. The CDR3 DNA sequence: TGTGCCAGCAGTTTGGGGGTAGCGGGGGACCCCTACGAGCAGTACTTC. Protein sequence: CASSLGVAGDPYEQYF.

This clone has only one observation. The V call is TRBV2, the J call TRBJ2-2, with TRBD2 matching 8 bases. Germline-derived CDR1 and CDR2 are SNHLY and FYNNEI. V trimming: 6 bases; J trimming: 7 bases; junction bases outside the gene matches: 10. The CDR3 runs 15 residues. CDR3 nucleotide sequence: TGTGCCAGCAGGCCCGGGGGGGCCGGAGACGGGGAGCTGTTTTTT. It encodes CASRPGGAGDGELFF.

The gene calls are TRBV25-1 and TRBJ2-1; a weak D match, TRBD1 (6 bases). The CDR3 is made up of 11 amino acids. The V and J ends lost 7 bases and 7 bases respectively, with 8 bases between them. The germline V gene encodes CDR1 MGHDK and CDR2 SYGVNS. The chain's CDR3 is CASNQGNEQFF. The CDR3 nucleotides read TGTGCCAGCAATCAGGGGAATGAGCAGTTCTTC.

The chain couples TRBV7-2 to TRBJ2-5; weak D call: TRBD2 (7 bases). Trimming cost V 5 bases and J 5 bases, with 18 bases left between them. This CDR3 is 15 amino acids long. CDR1 is SGHTA, CDR2 FQGNSA, per germline. The DNA for the CDR3 is TGTGCCAGCAGCCAACCCTTGGGGGGGCGGGAGACCCAGTACTTC. This codes for CASSQPLGGRETQYF.

The CDR3 coding sequence is TGCGCCAGCAGCCCCACGGGGTCTTACGAGCAGTACTTC. Amino acids: CASSPTGSYEQYF. The genes are TRBV5-1 and TRBJ2-7; TRBD2 might be the D (5 bases). Trimming left V 4 bases short and J 4 bases short, with 12 bases between. Germline CDR1 is SGHRS and CDR2 is YFSETQ. There are 13 residues in the CDR3. Drawing the rest from reference TRBV5-1 and TRBJ2-7, the complete variable domain is KAGVTQTPRYLIKTRGQQVTLSCSPISGHRSVSWYQQTPGQGLQFLFEYFSETQRNKGNFPGRFSGRQFSNSRSEMNVSTLELGDSALYLCASSPTGSYEQYFGPGTRLTVT.

This chain links TRBV11-1 with TRBJ2-5; perhaps TRBD1 as D (6 bases). CDR1 and CDR2 (germline): SGHAT, FQDESV (reference sequence). Trimming stripped 5 bases from V and 0 bases from J, with 10 bases between. The CDR3 sequence is 14 residues long. This CDR3 reads CASSARDNQETQYF. The DNA of the CDR3 is TGTGCCAGCAGCGCGAGGGACAACCAAGAGACCCAGTACTTC. Filled out from reference TRBV11-1 and TRBJ2-5, the complete variable domain reads EAEVAQSPRYKITEKSQAVAFWCDPISGHATLYWYRQILGQGPELLVQFQDESVVDDSQLPKDRFSAERLKGVDSTLKIQPAELGDSAMYLCASSARDNQETQYFGPGTRLLVL.

The chain joins TRBV28 to TRBJ1-2; 8 bases match TRBD1. J was trimmed by 12 bases and V by 2 bases; bases with no gene match: 5. CDR1 MDHEN and CDR2 SYDVKM come from the germline V gene. The CDR3 has 12 residues. The CDR3: CASSLEDRAHTF. CDR3 nucleotides: TGTGCCAGCAGTTTAGAGGACAGGGCACACACCTTC.

V gene TRBV4-2 combines with J gene TRBJ1-3, with TRBD1 as a possible D gene (5 bases). The CDR3 has 14 residues. V lost 7 bases, J lost 2 bases, and 12 bases lay in between. Germline values: CDR1 LGHNA, CDR2 YNFKEQ. As DNA, the CDR3 is TGTGCCAGCACCACAGGTATGACTGGAAACACCATATATTTT. This codes for CASTTGMTGNTIYF.

This clone was counted a few times. The chain recombines TRBV11-2 with TRBJ1-1, with TRBD1 as a possible D gene (6 bases). The ends were cut back, 1 base at V and 8 bases at J, with 8 bases in the middle. The CDR3 totals 12 residues. Germline CDR1 reads SGHAT; CDR2 reads FQNNGV. The CDR3 nucleotides are TGTGCCAGCAGCTTAGGGACAGCGGAAGCTTTCTTT. It yields the protein CASSLGTAEAFF.

The chain combines TRBV7-3 with TRBJ2-3; the D gene is possibly TRBD2 (5 bases). The CDR3 length is 14 residues. V was pared by 0 bases and J by 4 bases, with 8 bases between. In germline, CDR1 is SGHTA, CDR2 FQGTGA. This CDR3 reads CASSLTSGADTQYF. The CDR3, as DNA: TGTGCCAGCAGCTTAACGTCCGGGGCAGATACGCAGTATTTT.

The chain uses TRBV19 and TRBJ2-7; 10 bases line up with TRBD2. Germline CDR1 and CDR2: LNHDA and SQIVND (reference sequence). CDR3 length: 15 residues. After removal of 6 bases from V and 3 bases from J, the junction contained 8 bases not matched to a gene. CDR3: CASSSSGGAIYEQYF. CDR3 in DNA: TGTGCCAGTAGCTCGAGCGGGGGGGCGATCTACGAGCAGTACTTC.